This TCR beta chain was sequenced for a study of vaccination and CD4 T cells after COVID-19. In the study overall: Blood was drawn a median roughly 66 days post second dose, range 14 to 241.

This clonotype was seen only a few times. Its cognate antigen is unknown. Documented treatment: approximately nine-day PBMC culture with coronavirus spike peptide pools or control peptides (ViraFEST assay). Antigen-specific T cell expansion with peptide pools preceded TCR sequencing in the ViraFEST approach. Positive PCR tests were logged from March through December 2020, ahead of US Alpha, Beta and Delta variants. The Oncomine TCR Beta short-read assay was applied to DNA of cultured CD4+ T cells. Each CDR3 protein gets one entry after TCRdb re-called the PCR reads with MiXCR. This table holds under 11,000 distinct CDR3 sequences, roughly 40% found once. Overall study findings and caveats: The median proportion of reactive clones detected only post-vaccination in convalescent patients was about 87%.

The sample comprised CD4+ T cells from blood, cultured in vitro. The source of this sequence is a human donor who had recovered from COVID-19.

This CDR3 reads CASSLLMLGSTDTQYF. CDR3 in DNA: TGTGCCAGCAGCCTCCTCATGTTGGGGAGCACAGATACGCAGTATTTT. This chain connects TRBV7-9 to TRBJ2-3; D is unclear. Germline CDR1 and CDR2: SEHNR and FQNEAQ (reference sequence). CDR3 length equals 16 residues. V gave up 5 bases and J gave up 0 bases, with 15 bases separating them.